The T cell receptor beta chain described here comes from a study of blood T cells in healthy people across ages. On the study more broadly: Template switching recovered approximately one barcoded beta molecule for every two T cells.

The CDR3 runs to 14 residues. CDR1 MNHNY and CDR2 SVGAGI come from the germline V gene (reference sequence). V lost 0 bases to trimming and J lost 6 bases, with 10 bases between them. Using a J-beta primer mix together with a sample-barcoded 5' primer, a second PCR was run for about 6 to 12 cycles. In TCRdb, the 5' RACE reads were re-called with MiXCR into one record per CDR3 protein. The sample has 1.2 million to 1.5 million distinct CDR3 sequences, 55% to 75% seen once. Isolated per sample were at least 7 million PBMCs. This clonotype was recorded a few times. This TCR came from a man between 18 and 29 years old in good health. The material sequenced was blood. The chain has TRBV6-6 and TRBJ2-3; D uncertain. The CDR3 sequence: CASSYSWGTDTQYF. The CDR3 nucleotides are TGTGCCAGCAGTTACTCTTGGGGTACTGATACGCAGTATTTT.